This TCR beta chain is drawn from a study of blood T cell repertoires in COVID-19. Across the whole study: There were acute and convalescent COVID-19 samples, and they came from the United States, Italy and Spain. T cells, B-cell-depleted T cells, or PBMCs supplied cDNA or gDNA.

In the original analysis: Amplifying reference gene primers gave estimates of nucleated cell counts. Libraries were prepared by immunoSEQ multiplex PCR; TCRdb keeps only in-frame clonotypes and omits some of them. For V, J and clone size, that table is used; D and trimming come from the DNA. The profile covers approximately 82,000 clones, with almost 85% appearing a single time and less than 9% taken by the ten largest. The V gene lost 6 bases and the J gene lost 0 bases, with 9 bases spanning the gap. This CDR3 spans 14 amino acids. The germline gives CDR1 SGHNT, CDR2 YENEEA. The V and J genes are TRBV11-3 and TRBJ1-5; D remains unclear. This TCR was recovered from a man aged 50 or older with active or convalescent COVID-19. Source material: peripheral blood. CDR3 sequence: CASSLRFSNQPQHF. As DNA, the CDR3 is TGTGCCAGCAGTCTGAGGTTTAGCAATCAGCCCCAGCATTTT.